This T cell receptor beta chain was recorded in a study of tumor-infiltrating lymphocytes in oesophageal squamous cell carcinoma. TCRdb reprocessed the PCR reads via MiXCR and lists one record per CDR3 protein. Of around 16,000 distinct CDR3 sequences listed, around 50% were seen once; the top ten hold approximately 16%. The source of this sequence is a male donor with esophageal squamous cell carcinoma. Sequencing was done on a sample of esophageal tumor tissue.

Written as DNA, the CDR3 is TGTGCCAGCATAAGTGGGGAGGGAGACAATGAGCAGTTCTTC. Amino acids: CASISGEGDNEQFF. The V gene is TRBV6-6, the J gene TRBJ2-7; the match to TRBD2 covers 7 bases. The end of the DNA fits TRBJ2-1 better, so the J call may be wrong. From germline, CDR1 is MNHNY and CDR2 SVGAGI (reference sequence). The CDR3 runs 14 residues.